The 31 T cell receptor beta chains below were found in one sample sequenced in a study of cytomegalovirus exposure and HLA in healthy donors (dated by TCRdb to 2015 to 2018). The library came from the immunoSEQ multiplex PCR assay. For the multiplex PCR, a mixture combining 60 forward primers for TCR Vbeta segments and 13 reverse primers for TCR Jbeta segments was used. Here the immuneACCESS table is served through TCRdb, limited to in-frame sequences with V and J called. Missing clones are a known gap in these copies; in checked studies unresolved V genes cover under half, and the rest lacks a known reason. The sample table records fewer than 200,000 clones; 79% of these occur just once. Jointly, the top ten make up about 2.2% of the sample. The sample taken for sequencing was PBMCs. Receptors originate from a middle-aged man in good health and CMV-seronegative.

The chain combines TRBV15 with TRBJ2-7; TRBD2 is a possible D gene (5 bases). V lost 0 bases and J lost 6, with 9 bases in between. This CDR3 contains 13 residues. Germline values: CDR1 LNHNV, CDR2 YYDKDF (reference sequence). For the CDR3, the DNA is TGTGCCACCAGCAGAGACCCAGCGGTCGAGCAGTACTTC. Translation gives CATSRDPAVEQYF.

The chain couples TRBV7-2 to TRBJ1-2, with 8 bases identical to TRBD1. Unmatched junction bases numbered 6, after V lost 5 bases and J lost 4 bases. The CDR3 has 14 residues. CDR1 and CDR2 (germline): SGHTA, FQGNSA. The CDR3 bases are TGTGCCAGCAGCCAAAGGGACAGGCGCTATGGCTACACCTTC. It encodes CASSQRDRRYGYTF. The entire variable domain, with the rest obtained from reference TRBV7-2 and TRBJ1-2, is as follows: GAGVSQSPSNKVTEKGKDVELRCDPISGHTALYWYRQSLGQGLEFLIYFQGNSAPDKSGLPSDRFSAERTGGSVSTLTIQRTQQEDSAVYLCASSQRDRRYGYTFGSGTRLTVV.

V and J are TRBV6-5 and TRBJ2-2; TRBD1 matches 7 bases. This CDR3 contains 14 residues. The V gene's germline CDR1 is MNHEY and CDR2 SVGAGI. V shed 7 bases, J shed 5 bases, and the junction held 7 bases outside the gene matches. The CDR3 bases are TGTGCCAGCAAAGAGGACAGGAATACCGGGGAGCTGTTTTTT. This sequence encodes CASKEDRNTGELFF.

The rearrangement links TRBV7-8 to TRBJ2-1; 14 bases align to TRBD2. The germline CDR1 and CDR2 sequences are SGHVS and FQNEAQ. The V and J ends lost 3 bases and 9 bases, in that order; junction bases with no gene match: 1. The CDR3 spans 14 residues. CDR3 region: CASSFGLAGGEQFF. The CDR3 bases are TGTGCCAGCAGCTTCGGACTAGCGGGAGGTGAGCAGTTCTTC. The full variable domain, in which reference TRBV7-8 and TRBJ2-1 provide the parts outside the CDR3, is GAGVSQSPRYKVAKRGQDVALRCDPISGHVSLFWYQQALGQGPEFLTYFQNEAQLDKSGLPSDRFFAERPEGSVSTLKIQRTQQEDSAVYLCASSFGLAGGEQFFGPGTRLTVL.

The chain links TRBV7-2 to TRBJ2-1; D unresolved. The CDR3 spans 15 residues. V lost 5 bases and J 1 base, leaving 12 bases between the germline ends. In germline, CDR1 is SGHTA, CDR2 FQGNSA. Here the CDR3 reads CASSHSLGSYNEQFF. CDR3 DNA sequence: TGTGCCAGCAGCCACTCGCTCGGGTCCTACAATGAGCAGTTCTTC.

This rearrangement joins TRBV27 to TRBJ2-2; weak D call: TRBD1 (7 bases). The length of the CDR3 is 16 residues. Germline loops: CDR1 MNHEY, CDR2 SMNVEV (reference sequence). The V end lost 6 bases, the J end lost 6 bases, and 20 bases lay between the germline ends. In DNA form, the CDR3 reads TGTGCCAGCAGCGGATCAGGGGGGCCCCCCTCCGGGGAGCTGTTTTTT. Amino acid sequence: CASSGSGGPPSGELFF.

The chain couples TRBV18 to TRBJ2-3; 7 bases are shared with TRBD2. This CDR3 is 16 amino acids long. Germline values: CDR1 KGHSH, CDR2 LQKENI. V trimming: 6 bases; J trimming: 5 bases; junction bases outside the gene matches: 14. CDR3 coding DNA: TGTGCCAGCTCCCCATTCACTGCGGGAGATGGAGATACGCAGTATTTT. This translates into CASSPFTAGDGDTQYF.

The J gene is TRBJ1-1, the V gene TRBV6-5; the match to TRBD1 covers 8 bases. Trimming at V came to 2 bases and at J to 0 bases, leaving 5 bases not matched to a gene. Germline V CDR1 and CDR2: MNHEY, SVGAGI. CDR3 length: 16 residues. The DNA for the CDR3 is TGTGCCAGCAGTTACCGAGGACAGGGATTGAACACTGAAGCTTTCTTT. Its translation: CASSYRGQGLNTEAFF.

J is TRBJ2-2 and V is TRBV27; a weak D match, TRBD2 (5 bases). This CDR3 comprises 15 residues. Germline-derived CDR1 and CDR2 are MNHEY and SMNVEV (reference sequence). Trimming cost V 8 bases and J 4 bases, with 17 bases left between them. The CDR3 sequence: CASYGVGSVTGELFF. The CDR3 region has the DNA TGTGCCAGCTACGGGGTGGGCAGTGTCACCGGGGAGCTGTTTTTT.

This sequence joins TRBV10-3 and TRBJ2-2; 9 nucleotides align to TRBD1. The V segment lost 4 bases and the J segment 1 base; nucleotides outside the gene matches: 4. The germline CDR1 and CDR2 sequences are ENHRY and SYGVKD. The CDR3 is 16 residues long. The CDR3 sequence is CAISGPGQGNTGELFF. CDR3 nucleotide sequence: TGTGCCATCAGTGGTCCGGGACAGGGGAACACCGGGGAGCTGTTTTTT.

This sequence joins TRBV30 and TRBJ2-7, with unresolved D. The length of the CDR3 is 13 residues. Between the trimmed V and J ends, which lost 4 bases and 2 bases, there was a span of 12 bases. CDR1 and CDR2 from the germline V gene are GTSNPN and SVGIG (reference sequence). The CDR3 DNA is TGTGCCTGGATGAGGAGCCCCACCTACGAGCAGTACTTC. This gives the protein CAWMRSPTYEQYF.

The chain has TRBV19 and TRBJ2-2, with 7 bases aligning to TRBD2. The CDR3 spans 14 residues. The germline gives CDR1 LNHDA, CDR2 SQIVND (reference sequence). With V trimmed by 7 bases and J by 4 bases, 6 bases remained unmatched. Here the CDR3 DNA reads TGTGCCAGTACTCGCGGGGGTCTCACCGGGGAGCTGTTTTTT. Protein: CASTRGGLTGELFF.

Only one count was recorded for this clone. The chain combines TRBV11-2 with TRBJ2-1; TRBD2 is a possible D gene (6 bases). Between the trimmed V and J ends, which lost 5 bases and 5 bases, there was a span of 16 bases. The CDR3 is made up of 15 amino acids. Per the germline V gene, CDR1 is SGHAT and CDR2 is FQNNGV. CDR3 sequence (DNA): TGTGCCAGCAGCGATGGAAGCGCGGGGCACAATGAGCAGTTCTTC. Protein product: CASSDGSAGHNEQFF.

The J gene is TRBJ2-1, the V gene TRBV19, with TRBD1 matching 11 bases. V was clipped by 5 bases and J by 7 bases; unmatched bases: 10. The CDR3 is made up of 16 amino acids. From germline, CDR1 is LNHDA and CDR2 SQIVND (reference sequence). The CDR3 region is CASSSRTGGFVNEQFF. The CDR3 DNA reads as TGTGCCAGTAGTTCAAGGACAGGGGGCTTTGTAAATGAGCAGTTCTTC. Based on the CDR3 plus reference TRBV19 and TRBJ2-1, the full variable domain is DGGITQSPKYLFRKEGQNVTLSCEQNLNHDAMYWYRQDPGQGLRLIYYSQIVNDFQKGDIAEGYSVSREKKESFPLTVTSAQKNPTAFYLCASSSRTGGFVNEQFFGPGTRLTVL.

V gene TRBV28 combines with J gene TRBJ2-1; 7 positions match TRBD2. J gave up 0 bases and V 8 bases, and 1 base lay outside the gene matches. Germline V lookup: CDR1 MDHEN, CDR2 SYDVKM. The CDR3 contains 13 residues. CDR3 sequence reads: CASRDYSYNEQFF. The CDR3 DNA reads TGTGCCAGCCGGGACTACTCCTACAATGAGCAGTTCTTC.

V usage is TRBV19 and J usage is TRBJ2-1; 7 positions match TRBD2. Looked up from germline, CDR1 is LNHDA and CDR2 is SQIVND (reference sequence). V lost 3 bases to trimming and J lost 12 bases; unmatched junction nucleotides: 5. The CDR3 extends over 12 amino acids. CDR3 in DNA: TGTGCCAGTAGTATGTCGGGGGGAGGGCAGTTCTTC. This translates into CASSMSGGGQFF. Using reference TRBV19 and TRBJ2-1 for the parts outside the CDR3, the full variable domain is DGGITQSPKYLFRKEGQNVTLSCEQNLNHDAMYWYRQDPGQGLRLIYYSQIVNDFQKGDIAEGYSVSREKKESFPLTVTSAQKNPTAFYLCASSMSGGGQFFGPGTRLTVL.

Notes on this clone: The identical CDR3 is also encoded by other nucleotide sequences in the sample. The CDR3 loop is CASTLGGIDTEAFF. The CDR3 DNA sequence: TGTGCCAGTACCCTAGGGGGCATTGACACTGAAGCTTTCTTT. V is TRBV19 and J is TRBJ1-1, with 7 bases aligning to TRBD1. This CDR3 is 14 amino acids long. V dropped 7 bases and J dropped 3; count of bases not matched to a gene: 8. Germline CDR1 is LNHDA and CDR2 is SQIVND (reference sequence).

The V and J genes are TRBV10-3 and TRBJ2-1; 13 bases match TRBD2. Trimming cost V 0 bases and J 10 bases; bases outside gene matches: 9. The CDR3 is 17 amino acids. Germline CDR1 is ENHRY and CDR2 is SYGVKD. CDR3 region: CAISESQGLAGVGEQFF. In nucleotides, the CDR3 is TGTGCCATCAGTGAGTCTCAAGGACTAGCGGGAGTCGGGGAGCAGTTCTTC.

CDR3 protein: CASSLLREQFF. CDR3 nucleotides: TGTGCCAGCAGCCTTCTCAGGGAGCAGTTCTTC. This chain joins TRBV6-6 and TRBJ2-1; D uncertain. Germline values: CDR1 MNHNY, CDR2 SVGAGI (reference sequence). The CDR3 extends over 11 amino acids. V lost 6 bases to trimming and J lost 10 bases, with 10 bases between them.

The chain is built from TRBV13 and TRBJ2-6; 9 nucleotides match TRBD1. In germline, CDR1 is PRHDT, CDR2 FYEKMQ (reference sequence). The CDR3 is made up of 16 amino acids. V was clipped by 5 bases and J by 0 bases; unmatched bases: 2. In DNA, the CDR3 is TGTGCCAGCAGCCGGACAGGGGTCTCTGGGGCCAACGTCCTGACTTTC. Translation: CASSRTGVSGANVLTF.

J is TRBJ2-7 and V is TRBV5-1; D unresolved. The CDR3 spans 11 residues. Looked up from germline, CDR1 is SGHRS and CDR2 is YFSETQ. V was cut by 1 base and J by 7 bases, with 6 bases left in between. CDR3 sequence reads: CASSLMEEQYF. In nucleotides, the CDR3 is TGCGCCAGCAGCTTGATGGAGGAGCAGTACTTC.

This chain links TRBV27 with TRBJ2-3, with 12 nucleotides matching TRBD2. Germline trimming cut 5 bases from V and 4 bases from J; bases unmatched to any gene: 7. The V gene's germline CDR1 is MNHEY and CDR2 SMNVEV (reference sequence). This CDR3 spans 16 amino acids. CDR3 in DNA: TGTGCCAGCAGTCCCGGCGCTAGCGGGAGGGCAGATACGCAGTATTTT. It translates to CASSPGASGRADTQYF.

This clone came up a few times. The chain joins TRBV7-9 to TRBJ2-3; no reliable D call. Germline CDR1 reads SEHNR; CDR2 reads FQNEAQ (reference sequence). V gave up 1 base and J gave up 0 bases, with 8 bases separating them. The CDR3 spans 15 residues. The CDR3, as DNA: TGTGCCAGCAGCTTAGTGTCAGTTAGCACAGATACGCAGTATTTT. Its translation: CASSLVSVSTDTQYF.

This clone was counted a few times. J is TRBJ1-5 and V is TRBV5-8; 7 bases are shared with TRBD1. CDR3 size: 15 residues. V shed 3 bases, J shed 0 bases, and the junction held 3 bases outside the gene matches. Germline CDR1 reads SGHTS; CDR2 reads YDEGEE. CDR3 coding DNA: TGTGCCAGCAGCTCCGGGACAGATAGCAATCAGCCCCAGCATTTT. Translated, it gives CASSSGTDSNQPQHF.

The chain recombines TRBV2 with TRBJ1-1, with D tentatively TRBD1 (5 bases). This CDR3 region has 14 residues. The V and J ends lost 3 bases and 0 bases respectively, with 8 bases between them. The V gene's germline CDR1 is SNHLY and CDR2 FYNNEI. This CDR3 reads CASSERGVNTEAFF. The CDR3 DNA reads TGTGCCAGCAGTGAGCGGGGGGTGAACACTGAAGCTTTCTTT.

In this sample, this clone turned up a few times. The CDR3 reads CASTPPGQASNQPQHF. CDR3 nucleotide sequence: TGTGCCAGCACCCCCCCGGGACAGGCGAGCAATCAGCCCCAGCATTTT. This chain uses TRBV28 with TRBJ1-5; TRBD1 agrees at 8 bases. Germline V CDR1 and CDR2: MDHEN, SYDVKM. Germline trimming cut 7 bases from V and 1 base from J; bases unmatched to any gene: 9. This CDR3 has 16 amino acids.

In DNA form, the CDR3 reads TGCAGCGTTGAAGGCAGGTACGAGCAGTACTTC. It yields the protein CSVEGRYEQYF. This sequence joins TRBV29-1 and TRBJ2-7; D is unresolved. The CDR3 extends over 11 amino acids. V gave up 1 base and J gave up 4 bases, with 5 bases separating them. Germline V gives CDR1 SQVTM, CDR2 ANQGSEA.

The chain joins TRBV27 to TRBJ2-4, with 8 bases fitting TRBD1. The CDR3 runs to 15 residues. Per germline, CDR1 MNHEY and CDR2 SMNVEV (reference sequence). J gave up 7 bases and V 2 bases, and 7 bases lay outside the gene matches. Here the CDR3 reads CASSLARGPRNIQYF. DNA of the CDR3: TGTGCCAGCAGTTTAGCCAGGGGGCCGAGGAACATTCAGTACTTC.

The chain is built from TRBV27 and TRBJ1-6, with 10 nucleotides matching TRBD1. This CDR3 is built from 15 residues. From germline, CDR1 is MNHEY and CDR2 SMNVEV (reference sequence). The V and J ends lost 3 bases and 7 bases, in that order; junction bases with no gene match: 3. CDR3 sequence reads: CASSLTGGRNSPLHF. CDR3 in DNA: TGTGCCAGCAGTTTGACAGGGGGCAGGAATTCACCCCTCCACTTT.

The rearrangement links TRBV7-9 to TRBJ2-2; D is perhaps TRBD1 (8 bases). The germline CDR1 and CDR2 sequences are SEHNR and FQNEAQ (reference sequence). The CDR3 is 17 residues long. Trimming took off 4 bases at V and 4 bases at J, with 19 bases between the two ends. This chain's CDR3 is CASSSSGGGGGTGELFF. CDR3 DNA sequence: TGTGCCAGCAGCTCCTCAGGGGGCGGCGGGGGCACCGGGGAGCTGTTTTTT.

The CDR3 spells CASSGAAGGTDTQYF. CDR3 coding DNA: TGTGCCAGCAGTGGGGCAGCCGGAGGCACAGATACGCAGTATTTT. This sequence joins TRBV6-5 and TRBJ2-3, with D tentatively TRBD1 (5 bases). The CDR3 has 15 amino acids. Trimming stripped 5 bases from V and 1 base from J, with 13 bases between. The germline V gene encodes CDR1 MNHEY and CDR2 SVGAGI.